The subject of this entry is one T cell receptor (beta chain). The antigen is unknown. The sample belongs to a study of T cells in localized non-small cell lung cancer. Method: immunoSEQ multiplex PCR; TCRdb's copy keeps in-frame clones and lacks some. The sample consists of around 34,000 clones, 93% of them appearing once. V was pared by 5 bases and J by 10 bases, with 14 bases between. The CDR3 is 12 residues long. CDR1 and CDR2 (germline): SGHTA, FQGTGA. Study-level findings and limits: A median approximately 60 of the top 100 tumor clones appeared in adjacent lung. Of the tissues analyzed, uninvolved adjacent lung showed maximal T cell clonality, greater than tumor. Greater T cell density in blood accompanied longer overall survival.

The starting material was peripheral blood, obtained before any cancer treatment. The sequence was obtained from a female donor older than 55 with stage I lung adenocarcinoma. The chain has TRBV7-3 and TRBJ1-2; the D gene is possibly TRBD1 (6 bases). The CDR3 nucleotides read TGTGCCAGCAGCCAAGATGGGGACACCTACACCTTC. Its translation is CASSQDGDTYTF.